The entry that follows covers one T cell receptor (beta chain) sequence. This CDR3 region has 18 residues. The germline V gene has CDR1 SGHAT and CDR2 FQNNGV. Trimming removed 3 bases at V and 2 bases at J, with 21 bases between. This record belongs to a study of blood T cell repertoires in COVID-19. Study summary: From the United States, Italy and Spain came samples of acute and convalescent COVID-19. T cells, B-cell-depleted T cells, or PBMCs supplied cDNA or gDNA.

Original methodology: Reference gene primer amplification yielded estimated nucleated cell counts. Produced via immunoSEQ multiplex PCR; TCRdb's table is partial and in-frame only. Clonal size and the V and J genes are those of that table, whereas D and trimming came from the DNA. The data contain over 200,000 clones, almost 85% of them singletons. The chain combines TRBV11-2 with TRBJ2-3; no reliable D call. The TCR comes from a woman aged 50 to 60 with active or convalescent COVID-19. The sequenced sample consisted of peripheral blood. The CDR3 nucleotides read TGTGCCAGCAGCTTGTCCCCCGGAGCATCCCGCTCCACAGATACGCAGTATTTT. It encodes CASSLSPGASRSTDTQYF.